These 21 T cell receptor beta chains were sequenced from one sample in a study of PD-L1 blockade in urothelial cancer. The protocol was immunoSEQ multiplex PCR, while the TCRdb copy is restricted to in-frame clones and leaves out a portion. The top ten clones hold 16% of a sample with tens of thousands of clones, approximately 83% of them seen once. Here the sequenced sample was PBMCs, taken around atezolizumab (anti-PD-L1) treatment. The receptors were sampled from a man in his 60s with urothelial cancer.

This sequence joins TRBV10-1 and TRBJ2-1; D possibly corresponds to TRBD2 (5 bases). This CDR3 comprises 14 residues. The V end lost 3 bases, the J end lost 7 bases, and 13 bases lay between the germline ends. Per the germline V gene, CDR1 is WNHNN and CDR2 is SYGVQD (reference sequence). DNA of the CDR3: TGCGCCAGCAGTGAAGGGAGAGTGGCGAATGAGCAGTTCTTC. Its protein is CASSEGRVANEQFF.

The chain uses TRBV27 and TRBJ1-6; weak D call: TRBD1 (5 bases). The germline V gene encodes CDR1 MNHEY and CDR2 SMNVEV (reference sequence). The CDR3 runs 16 residues. V dropped 2 bases and J dropped 0 bases, with 8 bases sitting between them. The CDR3, as DNA: TGTGCCAGCAGTTTAGGGGGGTTCTCCTATAATTCACCCCTCCACTTT. It codes for CASSLGGFSYNSPLHF.

The chain uses TRBV6-5 and TRBJ1-1; the D gene is possibly TRBD1 (6 bases). Germline assignment: CDR1 MNHEY and CDR2 SVGAGI. Between the trimmed V and J ends, which lost 2 bases and 4 bases, there was a span of 11 bases. The CDR3 consists of 14 residues. In DNA form, the CDR3 reads TGTGCCAGCAGTTACAGGCAGGGGAGCACTGAAGCTTTCTTT. It specifies CASSYRQGSTEAFF.

This chain joins TRBV11-2 and TRBJ1-1; D is unresolved. Germline V gives CDR1 SGHAT, CDR2 FQNNGV. V was shortened by 0 bases and J by 2 bases, with 10 bases between the two germline ends. The CDR3 spans 15 residues. The CDR3 DNA follows: TGTGCCAGCAGCTTAGACCGTCTCGTTAACACTGAAGCTTTCTTT. It is translated as CASSLDRLVNTEAFF.

The V gene is TRBV5-4, the J gene TRBJ2-1; 9 nucleotides align to TRBD2. The CDR3 consists of 15 residues. In germline, CDR1 is SGHNT, CDR2 YYREEE (reference sequence). The ends lost 1 base at V and 6 bases at J; junction bases unmatched: 5. The DNA for the CDR3 is TGTGCCAGCAGCTTGAACAGCGGGAGGCTCAATGAGCAGTTCTTC. The encoded protein is CASSLNSGRLNEQFF.

This clone was picked up one time. This rearrangement joins TRBV4-2 to TRBJ2-3, with TRBD2 as a possible D gene (6 bases). CDR1 is LGHNA and CDR2 is YNFKEQ in the germline V gene. The CDR3 spans 15 residues. The ends were cut back, 5 bases at V and 3 bases at J, with 15 bases in the middle. CDR3 sequence (DNA): TGTGCCAGCAGCTCCGGGGTAGCGGTTACAGATACGCAGTATTTT. Amino acids: CASSSGVAVTDTQYF.

The chain couples TRBV21-1 to TRBJ2-7; the table's TRBD2 call for D was not verified on the DNA. TRBV21-1 is termed a pseudogene. There are 16 residues in the CDR3. The DNA for the CDR3 is TGTGCCAGCAGCAGGGGACTAGCGGGAGTACTATACGAGCAGTACTTC. Protein: CASSRGLAGVLYEQYF.

The chain links TRBV9 to TRBJ2-3, with a possible D match to TRBD1 (6 bases). The CDR3 extends over 17 amino acids. Germline V gene data show CDR1 as SGDLS and CDR2 as YYNGEE. V was trimmed by 3 bases and J by 0 bases, leaving 17 bases between them. CDR3 DNA sequence: TGTGCCAGCAGCGGTGGACAGCGAATCGATAGCACAGATACGCAGTATTTT. Translated, it gives CASSGGQRIDSTDTQYF.

This rearrangement joins TRBV5-4 to TRBJ1-2; D is unclear. V was trimmed by 3 bases and J by 4 bases, leaving 10 bases between them. This CDR3 is 13 amino acids long. CDR1 is SGHNT, CDR2 YYREEE, per germline (reference sequence). CDR3 in DNA: TGTGCCAGCAGCTCACAAGGGAGCTATGGCTACACCTTC. Translating it yields CASSSQGSYGYTF.

The chain joins TRBV5-1 to TRBJ1-3, with 8 bases that match TRBD1. V lost 4 bases to trimming and J lost 0 bases; unmatched junction nucleotides: 9. Per germline, CDR1 SGHRS and CDR2 YFSETQ. This CDR3 has 17 amino acids. The CDR3 protein is CASSPRQGSSSGNTIYF. The CDR3 DNA reads as TGCGCCAGCAGCCCGCGACAGGGGTCCTCCTCTGGAAACACCATATATTTT.

This clone was observed a single time. The chain joins TRBV6-6 to TRBJ2-7; 7 positions match TRBD1. J gave up 3 bases and V 5 bases, and 7 bases lay outside the gene matches. In germline, CDR1 is MNHNY, CDR2 SVGAGI (reference sequence). This CDR3 has 14 amino acids. The DNA for the CDR3 is TGTGCCAGCAGTCCGGACAGGAGCCTCTACGAGCAGTACTTC. Amino acids: CASSPDRSLYEQYF.

The chain links TRBV14 to TRBJ2-2, with 11 bases identical to TRBD2. CDR1 is SGHDN, CDR2 FVKESK, per germline. This CDR3 has 20 amino acids. With 3 bases clipped from V and 4 bases from J, the junction kept 16 bases outside the gene matches. Written as DNA, the CDR3 is TGTGCCAGCAGCCAGATCCGGGTCCTAGCGGGAGGAGGAGGCACCGGGGAGCTGTTTTTT. This gives the protein CASSQIRVLAGGGGTGELFF.

This chain connects TRBV4-2 to TRBJ2-2, with TRBD1 matching over 7 bases. This CDR3 region has 18 residues. V lost 4 bases, J lost 2 bases, and 13 bases stayed unmatched. CDR1 is LGHNA, CDR2 YNFKEQ, per germline. CDR3 sequence reads: CASSPTLTGTANTGELFF. CDR3 in DNA: TGTGCCAGCAGCCCGACGCTAACCGGGACAGCCAACACCGGGGAGCTGTTTTTT.

V gene TRBV2 combines with J gene TRBJ1-4, with 7 positions matching TRBD1. Germline-derived CDR1 and CDR2 are SNHLY and FYNNEI. With V trimmed by 6 bases and J by 3 bases, 10 bases remained unmatched. The CDR3 has 16 amino acids. As DNA, the CDR3 is TGTGCCAGCAGAAACCCCCTCGGGACAGCTAATGAAAAACTGTTTTTT. Encoded protein: CASRNPLGTANEKLFF.

With respect to this clone: An end of the junction differs from the germline gene, which may be a read error. This sequence joins TRBV4-2 and TRBJ2-1, with D perhaps matching TRBD1 (6 bases). The CDR3 is made up of 14 amino acids. CDR1 and CDR2 (germline): LGHNA, YNFKEQ. Here the CDR3 reads CASTQQGKYNEQFF. DNA for the CDR3: TGTGCCAGCACCCAACAGGGAAAGTACAATGAGCAGTTCTTC.

V gene TRBV5-4 combines with J gene TRBJ1-4; D possibly corresponds to TRBD1 (6 bases). The length of the CDR3 is 13 residues. Germline values: CDR1 SGHNT, CDR2 YYREEE (reference sequence). Trimming took off 4 bases at V and 6 bases at J, with 10 bases between the two ends. CDR3 coding DNA: TGTGCCAGCAGCCCACAGGGTTATGAAAAACTGTTTTTT. Translated, it gives CASSPQGYEKLFF.

The chain combines TRBV7-9 with TRBJ2-5; possible D gene TRBD2, 5 bases. The ends were cut back, 4 bases at V and 2 bases at J, with 8 bases in the middle. Germline loops: CDR1 SEHNR, CDR2 FQNEAQ (reference sequence). The CDR3 extends over 13 amino acids. CDR3: CASSSSGQETQYF. In DNA, the CDR3 is TGTGCCAGCAGCTCCAGCGGACAAGAGACCCAGTACTTC.

The rearrangement uses TRBV5-4 and TRBJ1-2; no firm D call. This CDR3 spans 11 amino acids. Germline CDR1 is SGHNT and CDR2 is YYREEE (reference sequence). Trimming removed 0 bases from V and 7 bases from J, with 4 bases in between. The CDR3 sequence is CASSLGGGYTF. DNA of the CDR3: TGTGCCAGCAGCTTGGGAGGTGGCTACACCTTC.

In this sample, this clone is medium-sized. V gene TRBV6-1 combines with J gene TRBJ1-2; no definite D call. V dropped 2 bases and J dropped 6 bases, with 13 bases sitting between them. CDR3 length equals 14 residues. CDR1 is MNHNS and CDR2 is SASEGT in the germline V gene. The CDR3 sequence: CASSETGEFDGYTF. CDR3 DNA sequence: TGTGCCAGCAGTGAAACCGGGGAATTTGATGGCTACACCTTC.

This rearrangement joins TRBV29-1 to TRBJ1-1, with 8 positions matching TRBD1. The junction had 6 bases not matched to a gene; V was cut back by 7 bases and J by 2 bases. Germline CDR1 reads SQVTM; CDR2 reads ANQGSEA. There are 13 residues in the CDR3. The DNA for the CDR3 is TGCAGCGCCGGGACAGGCGGTAACACTGAAGCTTTCTTT. Translation: CSAGTGGNTEAFF.

This clone was seen only once. The chain has TRBV9 and TRBJ1-2; weak D call: TRBD1 (6 bases). There are 14 residues in the CDR3. Germline V gives CDR1 SGDLS, CDR2 YYNGEE. With 5 bases removed from V and 2 bases from J, the gap between germline ends came to 13 bases. CDR3 bases: TGTGCCAGCAGTGAGTCAGGGGACAACTATGGCTACACCTTC. It encodes CASSESGDNYGYTF.